Listed here are 30 T cell receptor beta chains from one sample, sequenced in a study of blood T cell repertoires in COVID-19. Repertoires were generated with immunoSEQ multiplex PCR, while TCRdb's copy carries only in-frame clones and drops some. The sample gives about 170,000 clones, roughly 86% of which show up once; less than 9% is in the top ten. The sequencing sample was made of peripheral blood. Source of these receptors: a man aged 35-49 years who had recovered from COVID-19.

The chain carries TRBV7-9 and TRBJ2-1, with 13 bases identical to TRBD2. Unmatched junction bases numbered 10, after V lost 2 bases and J lost 3 bases. The CDR3 runs to 19 residues. Germline CDR1 and CDR2: SEHNR and FQNEAQ (reference sequence). The CDR3 sequence: CASSLKGLAGPLYYNEQFF. The CDR3, as DNA: TGTGCCAGCAGCTTAAAGGGACTAGCGGGACCCCTTTACTACAATGAGCAGTTCTTC. Using reference TRBV7-9 and TRBJ2-1 for the parts outside the CDR3, the full variable domain is DTGVSQNPRHKITKRGQNVTFRCDPISEHNRLYWYRQTLGQGPEFLTYFQNEAQLEKSRLLSDRFSAERPKGSFSTLEIQRTEQGDSAMYLCASSLKGLAGPLYYNEQFFGPGTRLTVL.

V and J are TRBV5-1 and TRBJ1-4; no clear D gene. With 4 bases removed from V and 4 bases from J, the gap between germline ends came to 14 bases. The CDR3 has 15 residues. The germline V gene has CDR1 SGHRS and CDR2 YFSETQ. The CDR3 reads CASSETPTINEKLFF. CDR3 coding DNA: TGCGCCAGCAGCGAAACCCCGACAATTAATGAAAAACTGTTTTTT. Full variable domain (remainder filled in from reference TRBV5-1 and TRBJ1-4): KAGVTQTPRYLIKTRGQQVTLSCSPISGHRSVSWYQQTPGQGLQFLFEYFSETQRNKGNFPGRFSGRQFSNSRSEMNVSTLELGDSALYLCASSETPTINEKLFFGSGTQLSVL.

The rearrangement joins TRBV4-3 to TRBJ1-2; 8 bases agree with TRBD1. Per germline, CDR1 LGHNA and CDR2 YSLEER. Trimming removed 0 bases from V and 4 bases from J; junction bases left unmatched: 4. The CDR3 has 15 residues. CDR3 residues: CASSQDSTGGYGYTF. The CDR3, as DNA: TGCGCCAGCAGCCAAGATTCCACAGGGGGCTATGGCTACACCTTC.

The V call is TRBV7-2, the J call TRBJ2-7, with D uncertain. V shed 5 bases and J shed 2 bases, with 10 bases lying between them. In germline, CDR1 is SGHTA, CDR2 FQGNSA. The CDR3 is made up of 13 amino acids. For the CDR3, the DNA is TGTGCCAGCAGCAAAGCCCCGGCCTACGAGCAGTACTTC. Its protein is CASSKAPAYEQYF.

The chain has TRBV9 and TRBJ2-1; D is perhaps TRBD2 (5 bases). Trimming left V 0 bases short and J 2 bases short, with 12 bases between. The CDR3 loop spans 16 amino acids. Looked up from germline, CDR1 is SGDLS and CDR2 is YYNGEE. The CDR3 coding sequence is TGTGCCAGCAGCGTAGCTTCGGGATACCCCTACAATGAGCAGTTCTTC. As protein: CASSVASGYPYNEQFF.

The chain combines TRBV20-1 with TRBJ1-1; 7 bases fit TRBD1. Germline trimming cut 3 bases from V and 8 bases from J; bases unmatched to any gene: 9. The CDR3 is 13 amino acids. Germline-derived CDR1 and CDR2 are DFQATT and SNEGSKA (reference sequence). The CDR3 bases are TGCAGTGCTAGTGACCGACAGGGACGCGAAGCTTTCTTT. This codes for CSASDRQGREAFF.

The chain recombines TRBV13 with TRBJ1-5, with a possible D match to TRBD1 (6 bases). In germline, CDR1 is PRHDT, CDR2 FYEKMQ (reference sequence). The V end was cut by 2 bases, the J end by 14 bases, with 16 bases between. The CDR3 sequence is 13 residues long. CDR3 protein: CASSLSLGWDKHF. CDR3 bases: TGTGCCAGCAGCTTATCCCTCGGTTGGGACAAGCATTTT.

This chain links TRBV29-1 with TRBJ2-3, with D hard to call. The CDR3 loop spans 9 amino acids. CDR1 and CDR2 (germline): SQVTM, ANQGSEA. The V end lost 7 bases, the J end lost 8 bases, and 7 bases lay between the germline ends. CDR3 in DNA: TGCAGCGCTACTGGTACGCAGTATTTT. Its protein product is CSATGTQYF.

The chain links TRBV7-9 to TRBJ1-2, with 7 nucleotides matching TRBD1. With 5 bases clipped from V and 4 bases from J, the junction kept 10 bases outside the gene matches. There are 15 residues in the CDR3. Germline V gene sequence: CDR1 SEHNR, CDR2 FQNEAQ (reference sequence). As DNA, the CDR3 is TGTGCCAGCAGCCCCACGGACAGGATTAGCTATGGCTACACCTTC. Protein sequence: CASSPTDRISYGYTF.

This clone was observed a few times. The chain combines TRBV20-1 with TRBJ2-1; TRBD2 might be the D (6 bases). Trimming took 5 bases from V and 12 from J, leaving 11 bases between them. The CDR3 is made up of 10 amino acids. Per the germline V gene, CDR1 is DFQATT and CDR2 is SNEGSKA (reference sequence). CDR3 residues: CSAGGFGQFF. Written as DNA, the CDR3 is TGCAGTGCTGGGGGGTTCGGGCAGTTCTTC.

This clone has only one observation. The genes are TRBV20-1 and TRBJ1-3; the match to TRBD1 covers 7 bases. The CDR3 runs 12 residues. Germline V lookup: CDR1 DFQATT, CDR2 SNEGSKA (reference sequence). The V and J ends lost 3 bases and 8 bases, in that order; junction bases with no gene match: 4. CDR3 bases: TGCAGTGCTAGTAGCAGGGGGGACACCATATATTTT. It encodes CSASSRGDTIYF.

This chain links TRBV5-6 with TRBJ2-1; a possible D gene is TRBD2 (6 bases). Germline CDR1 SGHDT, CDR2 YYEEEE. The length of the CDR3 is 12 residues. The ends were cut back, 3 bases at V and 7 bases at J, with 8 bases in the middle. This chain's CDR3 is CASSWDLNEQFF. The CDR3 region has the DNA TGTGCCAGCAGCTGGGACTTGAATGAGCAGTTCTTC.

Ten or more counts support this clone. This CDR3 is CAIEDRANSPLHF. The DNA of the CDR3 is TGTGCCATCGAGGACAGGGCGAATTCACCCCTCCACTTT. The rearrangement links TRBV30 to TRBJ1-6, with 8 bases lining up with TRBD1. The germline V gene has CDR1 GTSNPN and CDR2 SVGIG (reference sequence). The CDR3 is 13 amino acids. J gave up 7 bases and V 8 bases, and 7 bases lay outside the gene matches.

V is TRBV19 and J is TRBJ2-7; 9 bases agree with TRBD2. The J segment lost 2 bases and the V segment lost 4 bases, leaving 3 bases of the junction unmatched. The germline V gene has CDR1 LNHDA and CDR2 SQIVND (reference sequence). The length of the CDR3 is 14 residues. The CDR3 here is CASSNSGGPYEQYF. The CDR3 bases are TGTGCCAGTAGTAATAGCGGGGGTCCCTACGAGCAGTACTTC.

This clone was counted between two and nine times. This rearrangement joins TRBV6-5 to TRBJ1-5; 7 bases line up with TRBD1. The germline V gene encodes CDR1 MNHEY and CDR2 SVGAGI. This CDR3 region has 13 residues. Trimming removed 5 bases from V and 3 bases from J; junction bases left unmatched: 1. CDR3 bases: TGTGCCAGCAGTCAGGGGGTCAATCAGCCCCAGCATTTT. Translation gives CASSQGVNQPQHF.

This clone was observed at least ten times. The V and J genes are TRBV7-9 and TRBJ2-1; 11 bases are shared with TRBD2. The CDR3 spans 16 residues. Trimming cost V 5 bases and J 10 bases; bases outside gene matches: 13. The germline gives CDR1 SEHNR, CDR2 FQNEAQ (reference sequence). CDR3 region: CASSQGVLAGAGEQFF. The DNA for the CDR3 is TGTGCCAGCAGCCAAGGGGTACTAGCGGGGGCTGGGGAGCAGTTCTTC.

In the case of this clone: One end of the junction is discordant with germline, which a read error may explain. This chain uses TRBV4-1 with TRBJ1-1; D uncertain. This CDR3 contains 15 residues. Looked up from germline, CDR1 is MGHRA and CDR2 is YSYEKL. CDR3 DNA sequence: TGCGCCAGCAGTCAAGCCCGCACAGTAAACACTGAAGCTTTCTTT. As protein: CASSQARTVNTEAFF.

The V call is TRBV24-1, the J call TRBJ1-5; the D gene is possibly TRBD1 (5 bases). The germline gives CDR1 KGHDR, CDR2 SFDVKD. The CDR3 extends over 14 amino acids. Between the trimmed V and J ends, which lost 5 bases and 3 bases, there was a span of 10 bases. CDR3 nucleotides: TGTGCCACCAGTGTCGGAGGGGACAATCAGCCCCAGCATTTT. Translation gives CATSVGGDNQPQHF.

This chain links TRBV7-2 with TRBJ1-1, with TRBD1 identical over 8 bases. CDR3 length: 13 amino acids. CDR1 and CDR2 from the germline V gene are SGHTA and FQGNSA. Trimming cost V 5 bases and J 6 bases; bases outside gene matches: 5. CDR3 sequence: CASSRTGSPEAFF. The CDR3 nucleotides are TGTGCCAGCAGCCGGACAGGGTCTCCTGAAGCTTTCTTT.

This clone was recorded only once. The chain links TRBV30 to TRBJ2-1; 8 bases are a match to TRBD2. Germline lookup yields CDR1 GTSNPN and CDR2 SVGIG (reference sequence). The J segment lost 4 bases and the V segment lost 2 bases, leaving 10 bases of the junction unmatched. The CDR3 loop spans 16 amino acids. Here the CDR3 DNA reads TGTGCCTGGAGTACCCCAAGCGGGGGATTATACAATGAGCAGTTCTTC. Its translation: CAWSTPSGGLYNEQFF.

V and J are TRBV5-4 and TRBJ2-1, with 8 bases aligning to TRBD2. Germline V lookup: CDR1 SGHNT, CDR2 YYREEE (reference sequence). Unmatched junction bases numbered 15, after V lost 5 bases and J lost 8 bases. The CDR3 length is 16 residues. The CDR3 nucleotides are TGTGCCAGCAGTTTCCTCGGGAGGGTCAATTTCCATGAGCAGTTCTTC. Translated, it gives CASSFLGRVNFHEQFF.

The chain uses TRBV15 and TRBJ1-5; possible D gene TRBD1, 5 bases. V lost 11 bases and J 5 bases, leaving 13 bases between the germline ends. Germline V CDR1 and CDR2: LNHNV, YYDKDF (reference sequence). The CDR3 covers 12 residues. CDR3 region: CAAGFHDQPQHF. CDR3 nucleotides: TGTGCCGCAGGGTTCCATGATCAGCCCCAGCATTTT. The full variable domain, rest sourced from reference TRBV15 and TRBJ1-5, is DAMVIQNPRYQVTQFGKPVTLSCSQTLNHNVMYWYQQKSSQAPKLLFHYYDKDFNNEADTPDNFQSRRPNTSFCFLDIRSPGLGDTAMYLCAAGFHDQPQHFGDGTRLSIL.

V gene TRBV7-9 combines with J gene TRBJ1-6, with TRBD1 identical over 7 bases. V lost 4 bases and J lost 7; bases outside the gene matches: 4. CDR1 is SEHNR and CDR2 is FQNEAQ in the germline V gene (reference sequence). CDR3 size: 14 residues. DNA of the CDR3: TGTGCCAGCAGCTCGGGGACAGCCAATTCACCCCTCCACTTT. This translates into CASSSGTANSPLHF.

The CDR3 spells CASSLERERIYEQYF. For the CDR3, the DNA is TGTGCCAGCAGCTTAGAACGGGAAAGAATCTACGAGCAGTACTTC. This rearrangement joins TRBV11-3 to TRBJ2-7, with D possibly being TRBD2 (5 bases). The CDR3 length is 15 residues. Between the trimmed V and J ends, which lost 0 bases and 3 bases, there was a span of 12 bases. The V gene's germline CDR1 is SGHNT and CDR2 YENEEA.

The genes are TRBV19 and TRBJ2-7; D perhaps matches TRBD1 (6 bases). The CDR3 loop spans 14 amino acids. From germline, CDR1 is LNHDA and CDR2 SQIVND (reference sequence). The V end lost 7 bases, the J end lost 0 bases, and 13 bases lay between the germline ends. CDR3 protein: CASTDDRSSYEQYF. CDR3 nucleotides: TGTGCCAGTACCGACGACAGGTCCTCCTACGAGCAGTACTTC.

The rearrangement links TRBV28 to TRBJ2-6; D perhaps matches TRBD1 (6 bases). V lost 4 bases and J 2 bases, leaving 9 bases between the germline ends. There are 15 residues in the CDR3. Germline assignment: CDR1 MDHEN and CDR2 SYDVKM. The CDR3 spells CASSSAGAGANVLTF. The DNA of the CDR3 is TGTGCCAGCAGTTCTGCAGGGGCTGGGGCCAACGTCCTGACTTTC.

This clone has just a few counts. The chain joins TRBV19 to TRBJ1-5; D gene uncertain. The CDR3 extends over 13 amino acids. Deletions cut 5 bases from V and 5 bases from J, with 10 bases between. Germline-derived CDR1 and CDR2 are LNHDA and SQIVND (reference sequence). CDR3 DNA sequence: TGTGCCAGTAGTCCCGACTCCGATCAGCCCCAGCATTTT. Its protein is CASSPDSDQPQHF.

This chain links TRBV6-6 with TRBJ1-1; TRBD1 might be the D (5 bases). The CDR3 totals 14 residues. CDR1 and CDR2 (germline): MNHNY, SVGAGI (reference sequence). Deletions cut 6 bases from V and 3 bases from J, with 14 bases between. Here the CDR3 reads CASRLTGRDTEAFF. CDR3 sequence (DNA): TGTGCCAGCAGACTAACAGGAAGGGACACTGAAGCTTTCTTT.

The rearrangement joins TRBV6-5 to TRBJ2-1, with D maybe TRBD2 (7 bases). Trimming shortened V by 3 bases and J by 5 bases, and 14 bases separated the two germline ends. CDR3 length: 15 residues. The germline CDR1 and CDR2 sequences are MNHEY and SVGAGI. For the CDR3, the DNA is TGTGCCAGCAGTTATCGGGGGGCCGGTAACAATGAGCAGTTCTTC. Protein product: CASSYRGAGNNEQFF.

This clone was observed a few times. CDR3 nucleotide sequence: TGTGCCAGCTCACCCCGGGGGATGGTGTTTGGAAACACCATATATTTT. Residues: CASSPRGMVFGNTIYF. J is TRBJ1-3 and V is TRBV18; weak D call: TRBD1 (5 bases). The CDR3 covers 16 residues. Germline CDR1 is KGHSH and CDR2 is LQKENI. V was pared by 3 bases and J by 3 bases, with 15 bases between. The variable domain in full, with the rest retrieved from reference TRBV18 and TRBJ1-3, is NAGVMQNPRHLVRRRGQEARLRCSPMKGHSHVYWYRQLPEEGLKFMVYLQKENIIDESGMPKERFSAEFPKEGPSILRIQQVVRGDSAAYFCASSPRGMVFGNTIYFGEGSWLTVV.